This T cell receptor beta chain derives from a study of blood T cell repertoires in COVID-19. Study as a whole: From the United States, Italy and Spain came samples of acute and convalescent COVID-19. In each case, the material was cDNA or gDNA derived from T cells, B-cell-depleted T cells, or PBMCs.

Per the original methods: Using reference gene primer amplification, nucleated cell counts were estimated. Clones were read by immunoSEQ multiplex PCR, and TCRdb kept only the in-frame ones, dropping some. The V and J calls and clone size were taken over from that table, and D and trimming were inferred from the DNA. Altogether more than 200,000 clones are present, around 83% being singletons, with the ten largest covering roughly 8.2%. The CDR3 has 17 residues. Germline V CDR1 and CDR2: LGHNA, YNFKEQ. The ends were cut back, 0 bases at V and 6 bases at J, with 18 bases in the middle. This receptor was taken from a woman in her fifties or sixties with acute or convalescent COVID-19. The J gene is TRBJ2-1, the V gene TRBV4-2, with D tentatively TRBD2 (6 bases). The sample taken for sequencing was peripheral blood. CDR3 in DNA: TGTGCCAGCAGCCAAGATGTTAGAAGCGGGTACCTCAATGAGCAGTTCTTC. Encoded protein: CASSQDVRSGYLNEQFF.